This T cell receptor beta chain originates from a study of identical twins. Regarding the study as a whole: It was possible that invariant MAIT and iNKT cells partly confounded the zero-insertion analyses.

V was clipped by 4 bases and J by 5 bases; unmatched bases: 7. CDR1 and CDR2 (germline): DFQATT, SNEGSKA (reference sequence). This CDR3 is built from 14 residues. As regards this clonotype: Its specificity is unknown.

A universal primer site was added by template switching, and unique molecular identifiers were carried by the cDNA. TCRdb reprocessed the 5' RACE reads with MiXCR, giving one entry per CDR3 protein. The sample lists about 460,000 distinct CDR3 sequences, around 14% occurring once. A further study also used this sample, focusing on yellow fever vaccine responses in identical twins.

The chain joins TRBV20-1 to TRBJ2-2, with 7 bases matching TRBD1. The TCR was taken from a woman under 30 in good health. The sequenced material came from CD4+ T cells sorted from blood. CDR3 in DNA: TGCAGTGCTACCCCAGGGGGTGGTACCGGGGAGCTGTTTTTT. Amino acid sequence: CSATPGGGTGELFF.